A single sample is the source of the 27 T cell receptor beta chains below, sequenced in a study of human T cells and chemical hapten exposure. TCRdb re-called the RACE reads with MiXCR, one entry per CDR3 protein. This sample has roughly 46,000 distinct CDR3 sequences, with 3.5% to 4.5% found just once. Time point meaning: healthy volunteer bleed at 2 weeks. Total RNA came from unfractionated whole blood. Sequences were obtained from whole blood. The receptors were sampled from a human donor in good health. Some clones in this sample may be carry-over from other donors' samples.

This clonotype was seen repeatedly, ten times or more. The V gene is TRBV10-3, the J gene TRBJ2-3, with TRBD2 matching over 10 bases. V lost 6 bases, J lost 7 bases, and 10 bases stayed unmatched. CDR3 length equals 15 residues. CDR1 and CDR2 (germline): ENHRY, SYGVKD. CDR3 bases: TGTGCCATCAGGGGGGCCCCTAGCGGGAGCAATACGCAGTATTTT. As protein: CAIRGAPSGSNTQYF.

This clonotype came up many times. The rearrangement joins TRBV10-3 to TRBJ2-3, with 9 positions matching TRBD2. CDR3 length equals 18 residues. The germline CDR1 and CDR2 sequences are ENHRY and SYGVKD. Unmatched junction bases numbered 10, after V lost 0 bases and J lost 3 bases. CDR3 nucleotides: TGTGCCATCAGTGAGTCCCAGCGGGAGGAGATCAGGACAGATACGCAGTATTTT. The encoded protein is CAISESQREEIRTDTQYF.

V usage is TRBV12-3 or TRBV12-4 and J usage is TRBJ2-1; tentative D call: TRBD2 (5 bases). Trimming removed 6 bases at V and 0 bases at J, with 6 bases between. The CDR3 covers 13 residues. This CDR3 reads CASRLDSYNEQFF. The CDR3 nucleotides read TGTGCCAGCAGACTAGACTCCTACAATGAGCAGTTCTTC.

This clonotype was detected many times. The chain combines TRBV20-1 with TRBJ2-5; TRBD1 matches 9 bases. J was trimmed by 1 base and V by 8 bases; bases with no gene match: 11. The V gene's germline CDR1 is DFQATT and CDR2 SNEGSKA (reference sequence). CDR3 length equals 15 residues. The CDR3 protein is CSPKPGQGAQETQYF. The CDR3 DNA sequence: TGCAGTCCGAAGCCGGGACAGGGAGCCCAAGAGACCCAGTACTTC.

Regarding this clonotype: This could be a read error, since a much larger clone is one nucleotide away. The genes are TRBV6-4 and TRBJ2-3, with 9 nucleotides matching TRBD1. Germline CDR1 is MRHNA and CDR2 is SNTAGT. The CDR3 sequence is 16 residues long. CDR3 residues: CASSDSGQGPPDTHYF. CDR3 in DNA: TGTGCCAGCAGTGACTCTGGACAGGGGCCCCCAGATACGCATTATTTT.

This clonotype was counted at least ten times. V and J are TRBV14 and TRBJ2-1, with 7 bases that match TRBD2. The CDR3 loop spans 15 amino acids. V was pared by 6 bases and J by 5 bases, with 10 bases of the junction left unmatched. The germline V gene has CDR1 SGHDN and CDR2 FVKESK. CDR3 sequence reads: CASRQSGTGDNEQFF. The CDR3 DNA reads as TGTGCCAGCAGACAAAGCGGGACGGGGGACAATGAGCAGTTCTTC.

At least ten counts were recorded for this clonotype. V usage is TRBV12-3 or TRBV12-4 and J usage is TRBJ1-6; the match to TRBD1 covers 9 bases. Losses at the gene ends were 6 bases for V and 10 bases for J; bases not matched to a gene: 13. CDR3 length: 16 amino acids. CDR3 nucleotides: TGTGCCAGCAGGTTAAAATCGGGACAGGGTTCATCACCCCTCCACTTT. This encodes CASRLKSGQGSSPLHF.

The sample holds many counts of this clonotype. The gene calls are TRBV6-6 and TRBJ2-7; D is undetermined. From germline, CDR1 is MNHNY and CDR2 SVGAGI (reference sequence). Trimming left V 6 bases short and J 6 bases short, with 12 bases between. The CDR3 is made up of 12 amino acids. The CDR3 nucleotides are TGTGCCAGCAGCCCCCGTCGGAGCGAGCAGTACTTC. This codes for CASSPRRSEQYF.

This clonotype came up a few times. This sequence joins TRBV19 and TRBJ2-7, with a possible D match to TRBD1 (7 bases). V lost 3 bases to trimming and J lost 4 bases, with 22 bases between them. This CDR3 has 17 residues. The germline V gene encodes CDR1 LNHDA and CDR2 SQIVND (reference sequence). CDR3 DNA sequence: TGTGCCAGTAGTATTAATCGTGCGGGACAGTGGCCATACGAGCAGTACTTC. It translates to CASSINRAGQWPYEQYF.

This clonotype was seen repeatedly, ten times or more. The rearrangement joins TRBV6-5 to TRBJ2-4; 8 bases agree with TRBD1. From germline, CDR1 is MNHEY and CDR2 SVGAGI. After removal of 4 bases from V and 8 bases from J, the junction contained 10 bases not matched to a gene. This CDR3 comprises 15 residues. The CDR3 loop is CASSWTGTYKDIQYF. The CDR3 coding sequence is TGTGCCAGCAGTTGGACAGGGACCTATAAGGACATTCAGTACTTC.

This clonotype has a count of ten or more. The V call is TRBV5-6, the J call TRBJ1-4; 10 nucleotides align to TRBD1. This CDR3 has 15 amino acids. CDR1 is SGHDT, CDR2 YYEEEE, per germline. The V gene end was trimmed by 3 bases and the J gene end by 7 bases; junction bases not matched to a gene: 6. For the CDR3, the DNA is TGTGCCAGCAGCTACATGGGACAGGGGCGTGAAAAACTGTTTTTT. Encoded protein: CASSYMGQGREKLFF.

This clonotype was seen at least ten times. V usage is TRBV5-1 and J usage is TRBJ2-3; tentatively, D is TRBD1 (6 bases). V was pared by 3 bases and J by 0 bases, with 14 bases between. The CDR3 totals 16 residues. Germline V gene sequence: CDR1 SGHRS, CDR2 YFSETQ. The CDR3 reads CASSSQTGLSTDTQYF. The CDR3 coding sequence is TGCGCCAGCAGCTCCCAGACAGGCTTAAGCACAGATACGCAGTATTTT.

This clonotype was detected only a few times. This rearrangement joins TRBV28 to TRBJ2-1; a weak D match, TRBD2 (6 bases). The CDR3 is made up of 15 amino acids. Germline assignment: CDR1 MDHEN and CDR2 SYDVKM. V was trimmed by 1 base and J by 6 bases, leaving 13 bases between them. CDR3 DNA sequence: TGTGCCAGCAGTTTATCAGGGACTCGAAGCAATGAGCAGTTCTTC. The encoded protein is CASSLSGTRSNEQFF.

The gene calls are TRBV30 and TRBJ1-1; 10 positions agree with TRBD1. Trimming at V came to 3 bases and at J to 2 bases, leaving 3 bases not matched to a gene. Looked up from germline, CDR1 is GTSNPN and CDR2 is SVGIG (reference sequence). This CDR3 has 14 residues. This chain's CDR3 is CAWRRTGGNTEAFF. CDR3 sequence (DNA): TGTGCCTGGAGACGGACAGGGGGTAACACTGAAGCTTTCTTT. Filled out from reference TRBV30 and TRBJ1-1, the complete variable domain reads SQTIHQWPATLVQPVGSPLSLECTVEGTSNPNLYWYRQAAGRGLQLLFYSVGIGQISSEVPQNLSASRPQDRQFILSSKKLLLSDSGFYLCAWRRTGGNTEAFFGQGTRLTVV.

In this sample, this clonotype turned up many times. The V call is TRBV28, the J call TRBJ1-5; D unresolved. The V gene lost 6 bases and the J gene lost 6 bases, with 21 bases spanning the gap. Germline-derived CDR1 and CDR2 are MDHEN and SYDVKM. This CDR3 region has 16 residues. The CDR3, as DNA: TGTGCCAGCAGATACCCCCTTGGTAGCTCTCTTCAGCCCCAGCATTTT. The encoded protein is CASRYPLGSSLQPQHF.

This clonotype was counted ten times or more. This rearrangement joins TRBV27 to TRBJ2-5, with 8 bases identical to TRBD2. With 8 bases clipped from V and 4 bases from J, the junction kept 9 bases outside the gene matches. This CDR3 region has 14 residues. In germline, CDR1 is MNHEY, CDR2 SMNVEV (reference sequence). The CDR3, as DNA: TGTGCCAGCCACCGGGCGGGGGGTAGAGAGACCCAGTACTTC. It is translated as CASHRAGGRETQYF.

Ten or more counts support this clonotype. J is TRBJ2-1 and V is TRBV6-6; 7 bases map to TRBD1. This CDR3 region has 16 residues. CDR1 and CDR2 (germline): MNHNY, SVGAGI (reference sequence). The V segment lost 2 bases and the J segment 9 bases; nucleotides outside the gene matches: 13. CDR3 in DNA: TGTGCCAGCAGTTACCCGTCAGGGCAGGGGGTACGTGAGCAGTTCTTC. This translates into CASSYPSGQGVREQFF.

This clonotype was recorded at least ten times. The gene calls are TRBV28 and TRBJ1-5; possible D gene TRBD1, 6 bases. The V and J ends lost 1 base and 0 bases respectively, with 22 bases between them. The CDR3 totals 20 residues. The germline V gene has CDR1 MDHEN and CDR2 SYDVKM. CDR3 sequence reads: CASSLLRSPLQGYSNQPQHF. CDR3 sequence (DNA): TGTGCCAGCAGTTTATTACGGTCGCCCCTACAGGGTTATAGCAATCAGCCCCAGCATTTT.

A remark on this clonotype: The junction does not match germline at one end; this may be a read error. CDR3 DNA: TGCAGTGCTAGAGATGATGGGAGCTGGGATACGAAGTATTTT. This gives the protein CSARDDGSWDTKYF. The rearrangement joins TRBV20-1 to TRBJ2-3; a weak D match, TRBD2 (5 bases). Per germline, CDR1 DFQATT and CDR2 SNEGSKA (reference sequence). The CDR3 has 14 residues.

In its sample, this clonotype was seen many times. V usage is TRBV6-5 and J usage is TRBJ1-3; no firm D call. This CDR3 has 13 amino acids. In germline, CDR1 is MNHEY, CDR2 SVGAGI. The ends were cut back, 2 bases at V and 4 bases at J, with 6 bases in the middle. DNA for the CDR3: TGTGCCAGCAGTTACAGGGAAGGAAACACCATATATTTT. Translating gives CASSYREGNTIYF.

This clonotype was seen a handful of times. V gene TRBV7-2 combines with J gene TRBJ2-7, with TRBD2 identical over 10 bases. V was pared by 2 bases and J by 3 bases, with 4 bases of the junction left unmatched. The CDR3 is made up of 15 amino acids. The V gene's germline CDR1 is SGHTA and CDR2 FQGNSA. DNA for the CDR3: TGTGCCAGCAGCTTAAGTAGCGGGAGGAGCTACGAGCAGTACTTC. It encodes CASSLSSGRSYEQYF.

The CDR3 sequence: CAISVGLGQGSNTEAFF. The CDR3 coding sequence is TGTGCCATCAGTGTAGGGTTGGGACAGGGGAGTAACACTGAAGCTTTCTTT. The chain recombines TRBV10-3 with TRBJ1-1; 10 bases line up with TRBD1. The ends lost 4 bases at V and 2 bases at J; junction bases unmatched: 10. CDR1 is ENHRY, CDR2 SYGVKD, per germline. The CDR3 is made up of 17 amino acids.

The J gene is TRBJ1-3, the V gene TRBV3-1; D ambiguous. CDR1 LGHDT and CDR2 YNNKEL come from the germline V gene (reference sequence). V gave up 0 bases and J gave up 0 bases, with 6 bases separating them. The CDR3 is 15 amino acids. DNA for the CDR3: TGTGCCAGCAGCCAAGATCTTGGCTCTGGAAACACCATATATTTT. It is translated as CASSQDLGSGNTIYF.

This clonotype was found a few times. The V call is TRBV9, the J call TRBJ2-1; D is unresolved. This CDR3 comprises 16 residues. The V end was cut by 2 bases, the J end by 2 bases, with 14 bases between. The V gene's germline CDR1 is SGDLS and CDR2 YYNGEE. In DNA, the CDR3 is TGTGCCAGCAGCGTGAGTACTGGGCAAACCTACAATGAGCAGTTCTTC. Translated, it gives CASSVSTGQTYNEQFF.

This clonotype has ten or more counts. The chain couples TRBV12-3 or TRBV12-4 to TRBJ2-7; 8 bases line up with TRBD2. V trimming: 3 bases; J trimming: 8 bases; junction bases outside the gene matches: 12. The CDR3 sequence is 15 residues long. DNA for the CDR3: TGTGCCAGCAGTTTGAGGACGGGAGGGCCCACTAAGCAGTACTTC. Protein: CASSLRTGGPTKQYF.

This clonotype was seen ten or more times. This chain links TRBV29-1 with TRBJ1-5; D perhaps matches TRBD1 (5 bases). Germline V gene sequence: CDR1 SQVTM, CDR2 ANQGSEA. This CDR3 has 13 residues. Trimming cost V 6 bases and J 4 bases, with 13 bases left between them. CDR3 in amino acids: CSVQEAVNQPQHF. The CDR3 DNA reads as TGCAGCGTACAGGAGGCGGTGAATCAGCCCCAGCATTTT.

Points on this clonotype: Possible read error: a much larger clone is one base away. The J gene is TRBJ2-1, the V gene TRBV20-1; TRBD2 agrees at 9 bases. The V gene end was trimmed by 7 bases and the J gene end by 12 bases; junction bases not matched to a gene: 19. Germline CDR1 reads DFQATT; CDR2 reads SNEGSKA (reference sequence). There are 15 residues in the CDR3. The CDR3 DNA sequence: TGCAGTGGTACCACCCCCGGGCTAGCGGGATTGGGGCAGTTCTTC. Protein: CSGTTPGLAGLGQFF.